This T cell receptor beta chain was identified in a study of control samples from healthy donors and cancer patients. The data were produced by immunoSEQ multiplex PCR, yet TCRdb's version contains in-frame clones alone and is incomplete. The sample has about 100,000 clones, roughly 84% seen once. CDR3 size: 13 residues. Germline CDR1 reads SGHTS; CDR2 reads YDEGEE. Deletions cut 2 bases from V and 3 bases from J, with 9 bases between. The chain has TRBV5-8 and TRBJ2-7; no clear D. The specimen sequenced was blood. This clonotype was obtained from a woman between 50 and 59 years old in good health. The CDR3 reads CASSFERLYEQYF. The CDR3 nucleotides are TGTGCCAGCAGCTTCGAAAGGCTCTACGAGCAGTACTTC.